This TCR beta chain was captured in a study of T-cell reconstitution after alpha-beta-depleted transplantation in children. Overall study results and limits: Several hundred graft clones that had expanded were reportedly the source of alpha-beta T cells about two months after transplant. Recipient T cells and thymic progenitors that survived were the source of the high TCRbeta diversity seen at day 60 in some patients. Once a year had passed after transplant, T-cell counts and diversity came mostly from newly produced T cells.

CDR3 length: 17 amino acids. Trimming removed 0 bases from V and 2 bases from J, with 14 bases in between. In regard to this clonotype: Antigen: not known.

It was with unique molecular identifiers that the TCRbeta library was prepared. TCRdb reanalysed the PCR reads using MiXCR and keeps one entry per CDR3 protein. The sample has about 580,000 distinct CDR3 sequences, 25% to 30% seen once. The clonotype was recovered from a boy in the first two years of life with Wiskott-Aldrich syndrome, due to receive a stem cell transplant. The sequencing here drew on PBMCs, taken before TCRalphabeta/CD19-depleted stem cell transplant. This sequence joins TRBV12-3 or TRBV12-4 and TRBJ1-3, with D possibly matching TRBD1 (5 bases). This CDR3 is CASSLALRGATGNTIYF. The CDR3 bases are TGTGCCAGCAGTTTAGCGCTGCGAGGGGCGACTGGAAACACCATATATTTT.